This T cell receptor beta chain comes out of a study of cytomegalovirus exposure and HLA in healthy donors. Details on this clone: Its antigen is unknown.

Looked up from germline, CDR1 is MNHEY and CDR2 is SMNVEV (reference sequence). J was trimmed by 7 bases and V by 5 bases; bases with no gene match: 10. This CDR3 region has 15 residues. Notes on the study in general: Reportedly, cytomegalovirus status was diagnosed with high sensitivity and specificity. As a later analysis showed, a missense DCLRE1C variant was linked to trimming of TCR beta V- and J-genes. Segments of the TCR beta V type were, in most cases, productive about 87% or about 30% of the time in an earlier analysis.

13 Jbeta primers and 60 Vbeta primers were used for the PCR. In the source study's methods: Later analysis identified 80 million to 85 million unique TCR beta chains, roughly 11 million shared. Method: immunoSEQ multiplex PCR; TCRdb's copy keeps in-frame clones and lacks some. The DNA was the basis for D and trimming; V, J and clone size are from that table. The sample records some 170,000 clones, roughly 85% being singletons. The V and J genes are TRBV27 and TRBJ1-4, with 7 bases that match TRBD1. What was sequenced was PBMCs. The sequence was obtained from a middle-aged man in good health and CMV-seropositive. CDR3 DNA: TGTGCCAGCAGTAGACAGGGTATAGAAGGTGAAAAACTGTTTTTT. Its translation is CASSRQGIEGEKLFF.